Listed below are T cell receptor beta chains from one sample, sequenced in a study of T cells in Graves' hyperthyroidism and ophthalmopathy. MiXCR was run by TCRdb on the multiplex PCR reads, yielding one entry per CDR3 protein. The data contain roughly 710,000 distinct CDR3 sequences, around a third of them singletons. The source material was blood. The receptors shown here come from a woman in her 40s with Graves' hyperthyroidism. Both conserved end residues are part of each CDR3. The D gene is left open where the match is weak. Size values are once, few and many counts, or a class for expanded clones, and some rows have none.

v_call,d_call,j_call,clone_size,cdr3_aa,cdr3_nt
TRBV29-1,NA,TRBJ2-5,NA,CSVVYEGSPGTQYF,TGCAGCGTTGTTTACGAGGGCAGCCCAGGGACCCAGTACTTC
TRBV11-2,TRBD2,TRBJ2-5,NA,CASSRGLAGSQETQYF,TGCGCCAGCAGTCGGGGGCTAGCGGGAAGCCAAGAGACCCAGTACTTC
TRBV29-1,NA,TRBJ2-3,few,CSVEEDGSGATDTQYF,TGCAGCGTTGAAGAGGATGGTAGCGGTGCCACAGATACGCAGTATTTT
TRBV7-3,NA,TRBJ2-1,NA,CASSLDVFAGEQFF,TGTGCCAGCAGCTTAGACGTCTTCGCGGGTGAGCAGTTCTTC
TRBV11-2,NA,TRBJ1-1,many,CASSLVSPGTEAFF,TGTGCCAGCAGCTTAGTGTCCCCAGGGACTGAAGCTTTCTTT
TRBV12-5,TRBD1,TRBJ1-2,few,CASGSGTGTGEGYTF,TGTGCTAGTGGTTCTGGAACCGGGACAGGGGAAGGCTACACCTTC
TRBV20-1,NA,TRBJ2-5,NA,CSAPRSREETQYF,TGCAGTGCCCCACGTAGTAGAGAAGAGACCCAGTACTTC
TRBV15,TRBD1,TRBJ1-2,NA,CATSSPDRERTF,TGTGCCACCAGCAGCCCCGACAGGGAAAGGACCTTC
TRBV29-1,TRBD1,TRBJ1-1,NA,CSAGTGMNTEAFF,TGCAGCGCAGGGACAGGCATGAACACTGAAGCTTTCTTT
TRBV12-3/TRBV12-4,NA,TRBJ2-7,few,CASSWTSGEQYF,TGTGCCAGCAGTTGGACAAGTGGCGAGCAGTACTTC
TRBV12-3/TRBV12-4,NA,TRBJ2-6,NA,CASSPRQASEANVLTF,TGTGCCAGCAGTCCGCGACAGGCTTCTGAGGCCAACGTCCTGACTTTC
TRBV2,TRBD1,TRBJ1-2,many,CASGGTGYGYTF,TGTGCCAGCGGGGGGACAGGCTATGGCTACACCTTC
TRBV19,NA,TRBJ2-2,few,CASRPGQGLPGELFF,TGTGCCAGTAGACCGGGACAAGGCCTACCCGGGGAGCTGTTTTTT
TRBV7-9,NA,TRBJ1-3,NA,CASSLDTDDTIYF,TGTGCCAGCAGCTTAGATACAGACGACACCATATATTTT
TRBV28,NA,TRBJ2-7,NA,CASRTWGYEQYF,TGTGCCAGCAGGACCTGGGGTTACGAGCAGTACTTC
TRBV10-1,NA,TRBJ2-2,many,CASSDTAGASNTGELFF,TGCGCCAGCAGTGATACGGCAGGGGCCTCGAACACCGGGGAGCTGTTTTTT
TRBV3-1,TRBD1,TRBJ2-7,NA,CASSQEIGQGGEQYF,TGTGCCAGCAGCCAAGAGATAGGACAGGGTGGCGAGCAGTACTTC
TRBV2,NA,TRBJ1-3,many,CASKGGGSGNTIYF,TGTGCCAGCAAAGGGGGGGGCTCTGGAAACACCATATATTTT
TRBV5-8,TRBD1,TRBJ1-6,NA,CASSLWTGGSPLHF,TGTGCCAGCAGCTTGTGGACAGGAGGTTCACCCCTCCACTTT
TRBV24-1,TRBD1,TRBJ1-5,few,CATSETGQPQHF,TGTGCCACCAGTGAGACAGGGCAGCCCCAGCATTTT
TRBV12-3/TRBV12-4,TRBD1,TRBJ1-6,few,CASSLRAGTGYNSPLHF,TGTGCCAGCAGTTTAAGGGCCGGGACAGGATATAATTCACCCCTCCACTTT
TRBV25-1,NA,TRBJ1-1,NA,CASISARMNTEAFF,TGTGCCAGCATCAGTGCTAGAATGAACACTGAAGCTTTCTTT
TRBV20-1,NA,TRBJ1-1,NA,CSARDQTPQLVATEAFF,TGCAGTGCTAGGGATCAGACACCCCAGCTTGTGGCCACTGAAGCTTTCTTT
TRBV24-1,TRBD1,TRBJ1-2,many,CATTAGQGLGYTF,TGTGCCACCACAGCCGGACAGGGTTTAGGCTACACCTTC
TRBV20-1,TRBD1,TRBJ1-5,NA,CSARDGDRGLSQPQHF,TGCAGTGCTAGAGACGGGGACAGGGGTCTTAGTCAGCCCCAGCATTTT
TRBV7-9,NA,TRBJ2-7,NA,CASTVRSSKFYEQYF,TGTGCCAGCACGGTTCGGAGCTCTAAGTTCTACGAGCAGTACTTC
TRBV10-3,NA,TRBJ2-2,NA,CASSFKGVWGTGELFF,TGTGCCAGCAGTTTTAAGGGGGTATGGGGCACCGGGGAGCTGTTTTTT
TRBV6-2/TRBV6-3,NA,TRBJ1-5,NA,CASSYFGDQPQHF,TGTGCCAGCAGTTACTTCGGGGATCAGCCCCAGCATTTT
TRBV6-2/TRBV6-3,NA,TRBJ1-6,NA,CASSYSTETSPLHF,TGTGCCAGCAGTTACTCGACAGAAACTTCACCCCTCCACTTT
TRBV7-7,TRBD1,TRBJ1-2,many,CASSLERGLGYGYTF,TGTGCTAGCAGCTTAGAGAGGGGGCTCGGCTATGGCTACACCTTC
TRBV3-1,NA,TRBJ2-7,few,CASSQASDSSEEQYF,TGTGCCAGCAGCCAAGCATCTGACAGTTCGGAAGAGCAGTACTTC
TRBV7-9,NA,TRBJ2-3,NA,CASSLIGNPTDTQYF,TGTGCCAGCAGCTTAATAGGGAATCCCACAGATACGCAGTATTTT
TRBV10-3,NA,TRBJ2-6,NA,CAILGALSNVLTF,TGTGCCATCCTGGGCGCACTATCCAACGTCCTGACTTTC
TRBV6-2/TRBV6-3,TRBD2,TRBJ2-7,few,CASSYSGLAGEQYF,TGTGCCAGCAGTTACTCAGGGCTAGCGGGCGAGCAGTACTTC
TRBV10-1,NA,TRBJ2-6,many,CAGGRGVHSGANVLTF,TGCGCCGGCGGCAGGGGAGTTCACTCTGGGGCCAACGTCCTGACTTTC
TRBV5-1,NA,TRBJ1-4,NA,CASSLGTTNEKLLF,TGCGCCAGCAGCTTGGGGACAACTAATGAAAAACTGCTTTTT
TRBV5-8,TRBD1,TRBJ2-6,few,CASSLGDRARRSGANVLTF,TGTGCCAGCAGTCTAGGGGACAGGGCCCGACGCTCTGGGGCCAACGTCCTGACTTTC
TRBV4-1,TRBD1,TRBJ1-1,few,CASSHEGARVLDTEAFF,TGCGCCAGCAGCCACGAGGGGGCGCGAGTGTTGGACACTGAAGCTTTCTTT
TRBV5-8,NA,TRBJ1-1,many,CASSFGITEAFF,TGTGCCAGCAGCTTTGGCATCACTGAAGCTTTCTTT
TRBV29-1,TRBD1,TRBJ2-7,NA,CSVMTGPTYEQYF,TGCAGCGTTATGACAGGGCCCACCTACGAGCAGTACTTC
TRBV10-3,TRBD1,TRBJ2-3,NA,CAISESQGQPAARTDTQYF,TGTGCCATCAGTGAGTCACAGGGGCAACCAGCGGCCCGCACAGATACGCAGTATTTT
TRBV12-5,NA,TRBJ1-2,NA,CASGAGTDLPINSGYTF,TGTGCTAGTGGTGCCGGGACCGACCTCCCGATAAACTCTGGCTACACCTTC
TRBV10-3,NA,TRBJ1-2,NA,CAISIGREGYTF,TGTGCCATCAGTATCGGCAGGGAGGGGTACACCTTC
TRBV20-1,TRBD1,TRBJ1-2,many,CSAPTGGRANYGYTF,TGCAGTGCTCCGACAGGGGGAAGAGCTAACTATGGCTACACCTTC
TRBV7-2,NA,TRBJ1-1,many,CASSVSGLNTEAFF,TGTGCCAGCAGCGTTTCGGGACTGAACACTGAAGCTTTCTTT
TRBV2,NA,TRBJ1-1,many,CASSTDGANTEAFF,TGTGCCAGCAGTACGGACGGGGCGAACACTGAAGCTTTCTTT
TRBV18,NA,TRBJ2-5,NA,CASSPQGGEETQYF,TGTGCCAGCTCACCACAGGGGGGCGAGGAGACCCAGTACTTC
TRBV6-2/TRBV6-3,TRBD2,TRBJ2-7,few,CASSQFSGGLSYEQYF,TGTGCCAGCAGCCAATTTAGCGGGGGCCTTTCCTACGAGCAGTACTTC
TRBV6-6,NA,TRBJ2-2,NA,CASSPPSTGELFF,TGTGCCAGCAGTCCTCCTTCCACCGGGGAGCTGTTTTTT
TRBV20-1,NA,TRBJ1-1,many,CRTFGQGYTEAFF,TGCAGGACTTTCGGACAAGGGTACACTGAAGCTTTCTTT
TRBV10-3,NA,TRBJ1-5,NA,CAISESSGGYQPQHF,TGTGCCATCAGTGAGTCGAGCGGGGGGTATCAGCCCCAGCATTTT
TRBV25-1,TRBD1,TRBJ1-5,NA,CASSEAGTGKQPQHF,TGTGCCAGCAGTGAAGCCGGGACAGGGAAACAGCCCCAGCATTTT
TRBV7-2,TRBD1,TRBJ1-2,NA,CASSSGTGGNTRNYGYTF,TGTGCCAGCAGCTCGGGGACAGGTGGAAACACCAGAAACTATGGCTACACCTTC
TRBV11-2,NA,TRBJ1-2,many,CASIRSRDGTLYGYTF,TGTGCCAGCATCCGATCCCGGGACGGAACCCTCTATGGCTACACCTTC
TRBV19,NA,TRBJ1-2,few,CASSRRAMEGYGYTF,TGTGCCAGTAGTAGGAGGGCTATGGAGGGCTATGGCTACACCTTC